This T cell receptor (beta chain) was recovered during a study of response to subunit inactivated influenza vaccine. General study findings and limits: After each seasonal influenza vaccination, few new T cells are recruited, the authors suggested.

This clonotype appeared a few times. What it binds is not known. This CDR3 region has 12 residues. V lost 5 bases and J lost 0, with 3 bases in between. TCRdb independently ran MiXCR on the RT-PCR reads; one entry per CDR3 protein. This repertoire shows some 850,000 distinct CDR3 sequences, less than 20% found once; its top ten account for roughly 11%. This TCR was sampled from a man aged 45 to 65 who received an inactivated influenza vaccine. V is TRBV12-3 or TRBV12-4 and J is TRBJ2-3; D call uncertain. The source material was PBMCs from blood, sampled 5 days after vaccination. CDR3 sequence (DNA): TGTGCCAGCAGTATGAGCACAGATACGCAGTATTTT. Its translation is CASSMSTDTQYF.